The source of this T cell receptor beta chain is a study of T cells in narcolepsy. Looking at the study overall: Donors had narcolepsy type 1 or type 2, or were healthy controls. Study-wide results and limits: Autoreactive HCRT-specific and TRIB2-specific clonotypes were marked in same-patient CSF-versus-blood CD4+ comparisons.

CDR1 MNHNS and CDR2 SASEGT come from the germline V gene. This CDR3 has 15 amino acids. Between the trimmed V and J ends, which lost 6 bases and 2 bases, there was a span of 16 bases. Turning to this clone: No antigen is known for it.

Profiled with immunoSEQ multiplex PCR; TCRdb holds only in-frame clones, not every one. The sample carries 30,000 to 35,000 clones, around 83% recorded once. The sequencing sample was made of CD45RA- memory CD4+ T cells from PBMCs. This TCR was recovered from a human donor with narcolepsy. This chain uses TRBV6-1 with TRBJ1-2; D not certain. CDR3 sequence: CASRVTAFTNYGYTF. Written as DNA, the CDR3 is TGTGCCAGCAGGGTTACAGCCTTCACCAACTATGGCTACACCTTC.